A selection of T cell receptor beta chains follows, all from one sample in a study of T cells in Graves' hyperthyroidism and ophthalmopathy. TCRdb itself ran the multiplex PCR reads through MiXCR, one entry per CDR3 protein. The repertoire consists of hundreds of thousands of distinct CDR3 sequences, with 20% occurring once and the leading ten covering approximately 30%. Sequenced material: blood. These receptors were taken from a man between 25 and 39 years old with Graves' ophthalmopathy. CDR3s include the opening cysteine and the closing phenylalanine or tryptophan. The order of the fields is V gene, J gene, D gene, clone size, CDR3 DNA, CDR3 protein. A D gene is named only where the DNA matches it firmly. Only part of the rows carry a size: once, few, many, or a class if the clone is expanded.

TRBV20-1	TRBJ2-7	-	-	TGCAGTGCTAGCAATCAGGCTTACGAGCAGTACTTC	CSASNQAYEQYF
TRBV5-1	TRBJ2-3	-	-	TGCGCCAGCAGCGGGCCCGCGGATACGCAGTATTTT	CASSGPADTQYF
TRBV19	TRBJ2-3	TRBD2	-	TGTGCCAGTAGTATAGATAGCCCACCGGGACTAGCGGGAGAGAGAACGAACACAGATACGCAGTATTTT	CASSIDSPPGLAGERTNTDTQYF
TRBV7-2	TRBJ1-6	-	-	TGTGCCAGCAGCCAAGATTCACCCCTCCACTTT	CASSQDSPLHF
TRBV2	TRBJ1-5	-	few	TGTGCCAGCACCGGCGGGGCTTACAATCAGCCCCAGCATTTT	CASTGGAYNQPQHF
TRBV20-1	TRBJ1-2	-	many	TGCAGTGCTAGGTCCGGGGGCTATGGCTACACCTTC	CSARSGGYGYTF
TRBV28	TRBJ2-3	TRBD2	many	TGTGCCAGCAGTTCCCGGGCTAGCGGGTGGTCAGATACGCAGTATTTT	CASSSRASGWSDTQYF
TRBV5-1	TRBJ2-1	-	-	TGCGCCAGCAGCTTGTACATCAATGAGCAGTTCTTC	CASSLYINEQFF
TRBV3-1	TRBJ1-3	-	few	TGTGCCAGCAGCCACGACAGGCCGTCTGGAAACACCATATATTTT	CASSHDRPSGNTIYF
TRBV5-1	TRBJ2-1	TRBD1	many	TGCGCCAGCAGCTTGTTAGGTGGGACAGGAGGTAATGAGCAGTTCTTC	CASSLLGGTGGNEQFF
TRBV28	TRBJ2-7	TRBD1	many	TGTGCCAGCAGATACAGACAGGGGGCAGCCTACGAGCAGTACTTC	CASRYRQGAAYEQYF
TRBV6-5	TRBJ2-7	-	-	TGTGCCAGCAGTTACAACAGGGATAGCTCCTACGAGCAGTACTTC	CASSYNRDSSYEQYF
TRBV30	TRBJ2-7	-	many	TGTGCCTGGAGTCAGGGCAACCCCTACGAGCAGTACTTC	CAWSQGNPYEQYF
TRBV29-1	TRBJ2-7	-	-	TGCAGCGTTGTCTCGGCCTACGAGCAGTACTTC	CSVVSAYEQYF
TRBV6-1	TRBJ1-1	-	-	TGTGCCAGCAGCCCCACCGGCGTAGGGCTAGGTAACACTGAAGCTTTCTTT	CASSPTGVGLGNTEAFF
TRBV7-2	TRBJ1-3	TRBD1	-	TGTGCCAGCAGCTCCCAGCAGGGGGCGGGAAACACCATATATTTT	CASSSQQGAGNTIYF
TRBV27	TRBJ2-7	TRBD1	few	TGTGCCAGCAGTGGCGGGACAGGGGGCCGCGGGGAGCAGTACTTC	CASSGGTGGRGEQYF
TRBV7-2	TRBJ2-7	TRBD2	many	TGTGCCAGCAGCTTCGGGACTAGCGGGACTGGGGAGCAGTACTTC	CASSFGTSGTGEQYF
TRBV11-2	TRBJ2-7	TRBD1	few	TGTGCCAGCAGTCGGAACAGGGGGCACTACGAGCAGTACTTC	CASSRNRGHYEQYF
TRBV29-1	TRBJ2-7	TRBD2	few	TGCAGCGCCCTGACTAGCGGGACCTACGAGCAGTACTTC	CSALTSGTYEQYF
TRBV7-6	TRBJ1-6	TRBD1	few	TGTGCCAGCAGCCCCCAGACAGGGGGCTATAATTCACCCCTCCACTTT	CASSPQTGGYNSPLHF
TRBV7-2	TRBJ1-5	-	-	TGTGCCAGCAGCTTAGCAGGAACTAGCAATCAGCCCCAGCATTTT	CASSLAGTSNQPQHF